This TCR beta chain was captured by sequencing in a study of cytomegalovirus exposure and HLA in healthy donors. The CDR3 has 14 residues. Germline loops: CDR1 SGDLS, CDR2 YYNGEE. Trimming removed 6 bases from V and 7 bases from J; junction bases left unmatched: 11. In the PCR, 60 Vbeta and 13 Jbeta primers were used. Clones were sequenced by immunoSEQ multiplex PCR, and TCRdb holds only the in-frame ones, with some missing. Here the sample spans about 160,000 clones, around 79% being singletons. The sample holds a few counts of this clone. V usage is TRBV9 and J usage is TRBJ1-1; 8 bases are shared with TRBD1. The sequenced sample consisted of PBMCs. The TCR comes from a human donor in good health. CDR3 bases: TGTGCCAGCACTGGGCCTGACAGGGGCTTTGAAGCTTTCTTT. Translated, it gives CASTGPDRGFEAFF.